Sequencing of this T cell receptor (beta chain) was carried out in a study of blood T cell repertoires in COVID-19. Data came from immunoSEQ multiplex PCR; TCRdb stores just in-frame clones and leaves some out. The sample consists of 150,000 or so clones, 80% to 90% of them appearing once. CDR3 length: 15 residues. Losses at the gene ends were 5 bases for V and 5 bases for J; bases not matched to a gene: 9. Germline-derived CDR1 and CDR2 are MNHEY and SVGAGI. Sequenced input: peripheral blood. This sequence joins TRBV6-5 and TRBJ1-3; 7 bases are shared with TRBD1. The TCR sequence derives from a woman aged 60 to 75 with acute or convalescent COVID-19. CDR3 DNA: TGTGCCAGCAGTCCGGCCGGGACAGACAGAAACACCATATATTTT. It codes for CASSPAGTDRNTIYF.